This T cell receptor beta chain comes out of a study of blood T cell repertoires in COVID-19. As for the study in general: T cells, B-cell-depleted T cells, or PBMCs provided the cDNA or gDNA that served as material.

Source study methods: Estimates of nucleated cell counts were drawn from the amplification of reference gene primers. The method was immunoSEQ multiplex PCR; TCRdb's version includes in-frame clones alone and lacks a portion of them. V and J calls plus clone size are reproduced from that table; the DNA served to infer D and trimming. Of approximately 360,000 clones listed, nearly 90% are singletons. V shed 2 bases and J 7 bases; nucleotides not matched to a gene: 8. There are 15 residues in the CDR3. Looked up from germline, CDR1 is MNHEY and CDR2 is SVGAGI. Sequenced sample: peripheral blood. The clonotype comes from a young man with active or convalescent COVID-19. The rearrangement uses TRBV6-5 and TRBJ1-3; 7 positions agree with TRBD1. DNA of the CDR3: TGTGCCAGCAGTTACCAGCTGGACAGGACGAACACCATATATTTT. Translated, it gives CASSYQLDRTNTIYF.